A single sample is the source of the 8 T cell receptor beta chains below, sequenced in a study of cytomegalovirus exposure and HLA in healthy donors (dated by TCRdb to 2017 to 2019). Receptor amplification or capture employed the immunoSEQ multiplex PCR assay. TCRdb took this table from immuneACCESS and kept in-frame rearrangements with V and J called. Such tables lack part of the clones; where checked against another copy, unresolved V genes explain under half of the gap, and the rest is unexplained. The sample records approximately 300,000 clones, 70% to 90% of which are singletons. The ten largest clones represent 0.7% to 0.85% of the sample. The sequencing input was PBMCs. These receptors came from a woman under 30 in good health and CMV-seronegative.

The gene calls are TRBV29-1 and TRBJ2-2, with 7 bases lining up with TRBD2. V dropped 5 bases and J dropped 6; count of bases not matched to a gene: 15. Germline CDR1 SQVTM, CDR2 ANQGSEA. This CDR3 comprises 16 residues. The CDR3 DNA reads TGCAGCGTTCTCTCTGGCGGGAGTTTTGTCCCCGGGGAGCTGTTTTTT. As protein: CSVLSGGSFVPGELFF.

The V and J genes are TRBV6-5 and TRBJ1-5; D remains ambiguous. Germline V lookup: CDR1 MNHEY, CDR2 SVGAGI. The CDR3 totals 13 residues. The germline V and J ends were trimmed by 5 bases and 6 bases, with 11 bases remaining between them. The CDR3 DNA reads TGTGCCAGCAGTCCAACCCGGGGTCAGCCCCAGCATTTT. Protein product: CASSPTRGQPQHF.

The chain is built from TRBV5-6 and TRBJ1-2; the D is unclear. The V end was cut by 1 base, the J end by 5 bases, with 12 bases between. The CDR3 has 14 amino acids. Germline CDR1 and CDR2: SGHDT and YYEEEE. The CDR3 sequence: CASSLRLPGYGYTF. CDR3 nucleotide sequence: TGTGCCAGCAGCTTGCGACTCCCTGGGTATGGCTACACCTTC.

In its sample, this clone was seen a few times. This sequence joins TRBV5-8 and TRBJ2-7; 13 nucleotides line up with TRBD2. This CDR3 has 16 amino acids. J lost 3 bases, V lost 5 bases, and 8 bases had no gene match. Germline V lookup: CDR1 SGHTS, CDR2 YDEGEE. CDR3 sequence (DNA): TGTGCCAGCAGGAGATCGAGGACTAGCGGGGGCTACGAGCAGTACTTC. It encodes CASRRSRTSGGYEQYF. Looking up the rest from reference TRBV5-8 and TRBJ2-7 gives the full variable domain: EAGVTQSPTHLIKTRGQQATLRCSPISGHTSVYWYQQALGLGLQFLLWYDEGEERNRGNFPPRFSGRQFPNYSSELNVNALELEDSALYLCASRRSRTSGGYEQYFGPGTRLTVT.

This clone occurred once. This chain uses TRBV11-1 with TRBJ2-7; 8 nucleotides line up with TRBD2. The CDR3 length is 15 residues. Germline CDR1 SGHAT, CDR2 FQDESV (reference sequence). The V gene end was trimmed by 5 bases and the J gene end by 0 bases; junction bases not matched to a gene: 6. In DNA, the CDR3 is TGTGCCAGCAGCCCCGGGGGGGAGCTCTCCTACGAGCAGTACTTC. It encodes CASSPGGELSYEQYF.

This clone was seen once. V usage is TRBV6-5 and J usage is TRBJ1-2; D perhaps matches TRBD1 (5 bases). The germline V gene has CDR1 MNHEY and CDR2 SVGAGI. The CDR3 runs to 13 residues. V lost 6 bases to trimming and J lost 2 bases, with 10 bases between them. This chain's CDR3 is CASRMDTNYGYTF. CDR3 bases: TGTGCCAGCAGAATGGACACAAACTATGGCTACACCTTC.

This chain uses TRBV6-5 with TRBJ2-1; 8 nucleotides agree with TRBD1. Unmatched junction bases numbered 11, after V lost 5 bases and J lost 8 bases. Germline CDR1 reads MNHEY; CDR2 reads SVGAGI. The CDR3 loop spans 15 amino acids. As DNA, the CDR3 is TGTGCCAGCAGTCGGAACAGGGGGAAGCGGGATGAGCAGTTCTTC. Residues: CASSRNRGKRDEQFF.

This clone was detected only once. The chain combines TRBV7-9 with TRBJ2-7; no clear D gene. The CDR3 extends over 13 amino acids. CDR1 and CDR2 (germline): SEHNR, FQNEAQ (reference sequence). V lost 1 base, J lost 3 bases, and 7 bases lay in between. The CDR3 loop is CASSLESSYEQYF. CDR3 DNA sequence: TGTGCCAGCAGCTTAGAGTCCAGCTACGAGCAGTACTTC.